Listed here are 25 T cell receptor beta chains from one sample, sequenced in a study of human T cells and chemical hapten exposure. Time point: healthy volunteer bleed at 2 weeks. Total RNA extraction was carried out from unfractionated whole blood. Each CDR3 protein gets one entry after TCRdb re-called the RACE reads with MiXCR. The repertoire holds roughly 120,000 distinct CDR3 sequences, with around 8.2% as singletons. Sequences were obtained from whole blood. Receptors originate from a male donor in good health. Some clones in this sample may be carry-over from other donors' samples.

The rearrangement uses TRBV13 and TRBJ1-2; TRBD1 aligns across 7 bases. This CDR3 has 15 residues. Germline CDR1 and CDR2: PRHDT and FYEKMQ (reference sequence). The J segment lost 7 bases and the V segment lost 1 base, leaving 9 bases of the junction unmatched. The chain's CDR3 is CASSLEQGLPSGYTF. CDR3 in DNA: TGTGCCAGCAGCTTAGAACAGGGGCTACCCTCTGGCTACACCTTC.

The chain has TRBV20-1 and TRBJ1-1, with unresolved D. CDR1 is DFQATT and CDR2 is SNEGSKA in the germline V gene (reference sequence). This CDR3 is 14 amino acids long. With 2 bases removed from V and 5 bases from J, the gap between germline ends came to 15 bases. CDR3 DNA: TGCAGTGCTAGACGTCCTACCGACGGGACTGAAGCTTTCTTT. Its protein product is CSARRPTDGTEAFF.

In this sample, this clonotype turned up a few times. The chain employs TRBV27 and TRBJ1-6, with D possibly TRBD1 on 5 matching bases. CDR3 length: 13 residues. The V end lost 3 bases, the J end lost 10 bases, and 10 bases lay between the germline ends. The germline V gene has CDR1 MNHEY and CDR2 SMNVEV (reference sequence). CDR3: CASSFGADSPLHF. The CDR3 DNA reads TGTGCCAGCAGTTTTGGGGCCGACTCACCCCTCCACTTT.

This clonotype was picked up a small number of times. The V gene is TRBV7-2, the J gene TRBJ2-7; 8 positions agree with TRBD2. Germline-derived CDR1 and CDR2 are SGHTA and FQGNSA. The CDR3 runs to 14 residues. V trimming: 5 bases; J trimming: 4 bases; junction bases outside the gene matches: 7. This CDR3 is CASSLPPGGYEQYF. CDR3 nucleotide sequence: TGTGCCAGCAGCCTTCCCCCGGGGGGGTACGAGCAGTACTTC.

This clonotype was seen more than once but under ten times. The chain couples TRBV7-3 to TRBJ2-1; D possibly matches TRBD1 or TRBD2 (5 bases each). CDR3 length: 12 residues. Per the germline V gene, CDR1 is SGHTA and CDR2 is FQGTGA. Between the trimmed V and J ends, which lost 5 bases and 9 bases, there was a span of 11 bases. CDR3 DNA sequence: TGTGCCAGCAGCCTGGGACCGGGTGAGCAGTTCTTC. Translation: CASSLGPGEQFF.

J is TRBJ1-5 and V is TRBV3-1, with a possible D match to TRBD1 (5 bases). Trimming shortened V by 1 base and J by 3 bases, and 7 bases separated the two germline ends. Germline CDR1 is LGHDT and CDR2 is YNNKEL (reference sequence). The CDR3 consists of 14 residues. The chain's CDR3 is CASSQGTINQPQHF. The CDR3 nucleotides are TGTGCCAGCAGCCAAGGGACAATCAATCAGCCCCAGCATTTT.

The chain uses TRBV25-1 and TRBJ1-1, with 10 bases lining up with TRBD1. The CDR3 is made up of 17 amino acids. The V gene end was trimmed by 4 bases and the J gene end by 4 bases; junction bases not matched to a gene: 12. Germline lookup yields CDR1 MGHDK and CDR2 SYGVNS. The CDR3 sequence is CASSAPGQGSYGTEAFF. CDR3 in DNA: TGTGCCAGCAGTGCTCCGGGACAGGGGAGTTACGGCACTGAAGCTTTCTTT.

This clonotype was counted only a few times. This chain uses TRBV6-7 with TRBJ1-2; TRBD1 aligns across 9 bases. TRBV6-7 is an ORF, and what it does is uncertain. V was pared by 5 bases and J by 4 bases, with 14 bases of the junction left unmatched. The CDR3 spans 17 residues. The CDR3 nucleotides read TGTGCCAGCAGTCGCGGGACAGGGAGAACTGTTGGCTATGGCTACACCTTC. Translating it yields CASSRGTGRTVGYGYTF.

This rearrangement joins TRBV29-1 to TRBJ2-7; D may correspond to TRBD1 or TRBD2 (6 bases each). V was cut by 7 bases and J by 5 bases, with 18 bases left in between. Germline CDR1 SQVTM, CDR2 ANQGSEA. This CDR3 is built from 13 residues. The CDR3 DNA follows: TGCAGCGCTGCGGGACTCAGGGGTGACGAGCAGTACTTC. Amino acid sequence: CSAAGLRGDEQYF.

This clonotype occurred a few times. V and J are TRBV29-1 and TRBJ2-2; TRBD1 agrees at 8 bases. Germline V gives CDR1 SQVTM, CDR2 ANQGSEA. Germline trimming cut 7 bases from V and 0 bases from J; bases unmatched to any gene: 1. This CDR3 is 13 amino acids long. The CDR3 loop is CSAGQANTGELFF. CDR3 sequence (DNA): TGCAGCGCGGGACAGGCGAACACCGGGGAGCTGTTTTTT.

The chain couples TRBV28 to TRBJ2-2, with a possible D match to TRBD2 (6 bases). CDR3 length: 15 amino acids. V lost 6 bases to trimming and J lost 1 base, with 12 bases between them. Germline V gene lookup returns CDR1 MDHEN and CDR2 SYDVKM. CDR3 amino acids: CASRPGTWNTGELFF. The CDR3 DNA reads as TGTGCCAGCAGACCCGGGACTTGGAACACCGGGGAGCTGTTTTTT.

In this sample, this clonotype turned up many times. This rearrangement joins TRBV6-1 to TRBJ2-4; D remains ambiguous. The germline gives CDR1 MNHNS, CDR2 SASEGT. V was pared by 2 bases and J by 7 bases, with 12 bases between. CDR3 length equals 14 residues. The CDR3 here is CASSEILEWNIQYF. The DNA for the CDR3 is TGTGCCAGCAGTGAAATTCTAGAGTGGAACATTCAGTACTTC.

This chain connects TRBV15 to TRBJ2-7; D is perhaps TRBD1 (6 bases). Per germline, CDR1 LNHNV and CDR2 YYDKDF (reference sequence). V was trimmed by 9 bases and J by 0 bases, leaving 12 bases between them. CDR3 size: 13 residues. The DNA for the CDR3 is TGTGCCACGTCTCGGGACAACTCCTACGAGCAGTACTTC. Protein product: CATSRDNSYEQYF.

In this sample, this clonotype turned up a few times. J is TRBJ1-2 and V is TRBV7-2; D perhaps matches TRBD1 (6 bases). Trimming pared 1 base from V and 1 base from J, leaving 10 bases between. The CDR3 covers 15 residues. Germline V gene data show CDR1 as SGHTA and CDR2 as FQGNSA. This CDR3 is CASSLGAGVNYGYTF. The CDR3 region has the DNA TGTGCCAGCAGCTTAGGGGCAGGGGTTAACTATGGCTACACCTTC.

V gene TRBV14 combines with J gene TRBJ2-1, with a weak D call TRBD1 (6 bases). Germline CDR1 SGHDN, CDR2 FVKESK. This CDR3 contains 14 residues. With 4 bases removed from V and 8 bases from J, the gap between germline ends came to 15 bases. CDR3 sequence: CASSLRDMGDEQFF. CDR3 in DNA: TGTGCCAGCAGCCTCCGGGACATGGGCGATGAGCAGTTCTTC. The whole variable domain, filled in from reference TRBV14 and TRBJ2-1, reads EAGVTQFPSHSVIEKGQTVTLRCDPISGHDNLYWYRRVMGKEIKFLLHFVKESKQDESGMPNNRFLAERTGGTYSTLKVQPAELEDSGVYFCASSLRDMGDEQFFGPGTRLTVL.

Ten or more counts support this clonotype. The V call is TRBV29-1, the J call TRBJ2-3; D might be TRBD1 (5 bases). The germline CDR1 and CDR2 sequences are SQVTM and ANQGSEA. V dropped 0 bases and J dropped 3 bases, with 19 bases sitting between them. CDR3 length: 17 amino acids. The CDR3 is CSVEDPVGPGPTDTQYF. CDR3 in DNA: TGCAGCGTTGAAGATCCCGTTGGGCCAGGGCCAACAGATACGCAGTATTTT.

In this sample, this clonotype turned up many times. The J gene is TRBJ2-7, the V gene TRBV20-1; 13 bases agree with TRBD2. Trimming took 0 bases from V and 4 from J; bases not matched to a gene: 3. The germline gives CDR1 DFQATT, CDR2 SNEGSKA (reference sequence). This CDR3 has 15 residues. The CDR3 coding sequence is TGCAGTGCTAGAGACAGGGGACTAGCGGGGTACGAGCAGTACTTC. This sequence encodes CSARDRGLAGYEQYF.

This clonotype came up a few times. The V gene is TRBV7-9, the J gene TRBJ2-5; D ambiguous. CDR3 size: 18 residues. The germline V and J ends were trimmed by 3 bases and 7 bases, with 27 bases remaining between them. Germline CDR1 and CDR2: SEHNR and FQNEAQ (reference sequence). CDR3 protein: CASSFIFRNTGTMPTQYF. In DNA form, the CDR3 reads TGTGCCAGCAGCTTTATCTTCCGCAACACGGGTACGATGCCGACCCAGTACTTC.

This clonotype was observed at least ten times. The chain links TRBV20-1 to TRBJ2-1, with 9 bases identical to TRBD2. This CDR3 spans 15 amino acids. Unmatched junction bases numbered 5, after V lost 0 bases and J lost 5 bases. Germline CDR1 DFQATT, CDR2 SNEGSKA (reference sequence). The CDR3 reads CSARDLAGINNEQFF. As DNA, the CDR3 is TGCAGTGCTAGAGATCTAGCGGGGATAAACAATGAGCAGTTCTTC.

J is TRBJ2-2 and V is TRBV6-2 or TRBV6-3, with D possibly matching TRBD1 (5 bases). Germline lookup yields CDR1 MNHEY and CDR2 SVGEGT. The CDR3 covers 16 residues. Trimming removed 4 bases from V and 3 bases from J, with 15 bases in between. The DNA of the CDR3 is TGTGCCAGCAGTTCCGGTAGGGGAAGACACACCGGGGAGCTGTTTTTT. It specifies CASSSGRGRHTGELFF.

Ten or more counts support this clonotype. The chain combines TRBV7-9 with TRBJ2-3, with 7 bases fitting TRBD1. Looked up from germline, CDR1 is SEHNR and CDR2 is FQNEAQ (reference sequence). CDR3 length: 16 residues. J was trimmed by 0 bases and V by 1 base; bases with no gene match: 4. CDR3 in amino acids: CASSLGGQLSTDTQYF. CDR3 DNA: TGTGCCAGCAGCTTAGGGGGACAGCTCAGCACAGATACGCAGTATTTT.

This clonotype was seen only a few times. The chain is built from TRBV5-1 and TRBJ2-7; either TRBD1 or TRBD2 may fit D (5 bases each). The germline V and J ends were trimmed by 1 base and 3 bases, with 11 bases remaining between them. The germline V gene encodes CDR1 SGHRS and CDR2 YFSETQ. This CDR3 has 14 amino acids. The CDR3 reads CASSLSGQGYEQYF. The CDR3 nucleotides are TGCGCCAGCAGCTTGAGCGGCCAGGGCTACGAGCAGTACTTC.

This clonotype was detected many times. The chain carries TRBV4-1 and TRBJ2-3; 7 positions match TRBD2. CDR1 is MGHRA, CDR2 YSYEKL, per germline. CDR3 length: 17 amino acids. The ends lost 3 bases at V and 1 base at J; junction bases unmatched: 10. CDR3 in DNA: TGCGCCAGCAGCCAGGCTTCTAGCGGTTCACGCACAGATACGCAGTATTTT. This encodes CASSQASSGSRTDTQYF.

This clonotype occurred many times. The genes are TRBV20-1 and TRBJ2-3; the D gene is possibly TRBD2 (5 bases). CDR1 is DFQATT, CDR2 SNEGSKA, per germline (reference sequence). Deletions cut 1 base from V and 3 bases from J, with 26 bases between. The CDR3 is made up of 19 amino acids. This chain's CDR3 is CSARGAPSQPRLITDTQYF. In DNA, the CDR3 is TGCAGTGCTAGAGGAGCCCCCTCCCAGCCGAGACTAATTACAGATACGCAGTATTTT.

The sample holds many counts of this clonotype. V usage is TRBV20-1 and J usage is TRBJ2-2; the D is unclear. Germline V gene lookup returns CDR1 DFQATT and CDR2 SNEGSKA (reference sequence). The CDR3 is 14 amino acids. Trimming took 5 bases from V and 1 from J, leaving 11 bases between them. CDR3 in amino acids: CSASDGLNTGELFF. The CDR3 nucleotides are TGCAGTGCTTCGGACGGCTTGAACACCGGGGAGCTGTTTTTT.